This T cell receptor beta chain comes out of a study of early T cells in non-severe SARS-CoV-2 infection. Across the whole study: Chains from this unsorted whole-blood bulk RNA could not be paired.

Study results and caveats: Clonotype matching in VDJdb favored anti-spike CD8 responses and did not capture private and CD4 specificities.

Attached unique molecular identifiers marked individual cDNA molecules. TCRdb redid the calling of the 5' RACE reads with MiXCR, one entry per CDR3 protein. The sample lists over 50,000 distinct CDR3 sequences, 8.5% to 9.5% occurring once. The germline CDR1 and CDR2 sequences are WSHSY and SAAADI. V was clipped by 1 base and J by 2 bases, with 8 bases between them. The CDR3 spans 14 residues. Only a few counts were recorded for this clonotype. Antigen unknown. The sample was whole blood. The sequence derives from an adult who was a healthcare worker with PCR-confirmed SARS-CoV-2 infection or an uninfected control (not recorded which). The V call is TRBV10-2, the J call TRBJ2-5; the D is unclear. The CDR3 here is CASSEWLVQETQYF. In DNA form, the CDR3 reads TGCGCCAGCAGTGAGTGGCTAGTTCAAGAGACCCAGTACTTC.